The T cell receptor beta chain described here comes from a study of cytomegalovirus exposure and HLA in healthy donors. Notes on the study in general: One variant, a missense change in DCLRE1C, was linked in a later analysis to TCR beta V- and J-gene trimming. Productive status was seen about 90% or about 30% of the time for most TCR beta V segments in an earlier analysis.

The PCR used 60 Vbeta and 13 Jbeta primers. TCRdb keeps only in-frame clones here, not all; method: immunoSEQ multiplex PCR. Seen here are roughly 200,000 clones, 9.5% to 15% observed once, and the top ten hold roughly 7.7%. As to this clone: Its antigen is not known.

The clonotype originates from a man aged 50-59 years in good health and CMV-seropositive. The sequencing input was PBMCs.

The CDR3 here is CASSMGQSNYGYTF. The DNA of the CDR3 is TGTGCCAGTAGTATGGGACAGTCTAACTATGGCTACACCTTC. The chain combines TRBV19 with TRBJ1-2, with TRBD1 matching over 7 bases. The germline gives CDR1 LNHDA, CDR2 SQIVND (reference sequence). The CDR3 extends over 14 amino acids. V gave up 3 bases and J gave up 0 bases; unmatched junction bases: 1.